The sequence of this T cell receptor beta chain was determined in a study of T cell repertoires in cytomegalovirus infection. TCRdb processed the reads anew with MiXCR; each CDR3 protein has one entry. This table holds 900,000 to 950,000 distinct CDR3 sequences, about 33% found once. Germline V gene lookup returns CDR1 MGHRA and CDR2 YSYEKL. V was clipped by 1 base and J by 1 base, with 7 bases between them. CDR3 length: 15 residues. As regards this clonotype: The antigen remains unidentified.

The material sequenced was cultured CD8+ T cells from PBMCs, taken from culture after CMV antigen stimulation. The sequence derives from a human donor in good health (CMV status not recorded). Some clones in this sample may be carry-over from other donors' samples. The chain is built from TRBV4-1 and TRBJ2-2; D possibly corresponds to TRBD2 (5 bases). CDR3 sequence: CASSQGGENTGELFF. DNA for the CDR3: TGCGCCAGCAGCCAAGGGGGAGAGAACACCGGGGAGCTGTTTTTT.